These 23 T cell receptor beta chains were sequenced from one sample in a study of post-analysis software for immune sequencing data. Broader study findings: Relative to controls, patients had 4 or 5 TRBV segments at higher frequency, with TRBV5-6, TRBV5-1 and TRBV20-1 among these.

Their cognate antigens are unknown. Sequencing libraries made from TCR beta cDNA carried unique molecular identifiers. TCRdb ran MiXCR on the PCR reads and lists one entry per CDR3 protein. The repertoire holds 350,000 to 450,000 distinct CDR3 sequences, less than 40% seen once, with around an eighth in the top ten. Source material: blood. All receptors come from a girl aged 5-17 years with multiple sclerosis.

In this sample, this clonotype turned up a few times. V is TRBV20-1 and J is TRBJ2-7, with 15 positions matching TRBD2. Germline values: CDR1 DFQATT, CDR2 SNEGSKA (reference sequence). V shed 7 bases, J shed 7 bases, and the junction held 14 bases outside the gene matches. CDR3 size: 16 residues. CDR3 in amino acids: CSVPGLAGGSYNEQYF. CDR3 nucleotides: TGCAGTGTTCCGGGACTAGCGGGGGGCTCCTACAATGAGCAGTACTTC.

The chain links TRBV7-9 to TRBJ1-2; D gene unclear. This CDR3 has 19 amino acids. CDR1 and CDR2 from the germline V gene are SEHNR and FQNEAQ (reference sequence). Trimming cost V 2 bases and J 1 base, with 23 bases left between them. The CDR3 DNA follows: TGTGCCAGCAGCTTATTGCCTACCTCGCGGGCAGTACTTAACTATGGCTACACCTTC. This gives the protein CASSLLPTSRAVLNYGYTF.

The sample holds a few counts of this clonotype. The gene calls are TRBV24-1 and TRBJ2-3; D may be TRBD1 (6 bases). From germline, CDR1 is KGHDR and CDR2 SFDVKD. V lost 5 bases, J lost 2 bases, and 13 bases lay in between. The CDR3 has 15 amino acids. The CDR3 sequence: CATSGPGTPTDTQYF. The DNA for the CDR3 is TGTGCCACCAGTGGCCCGGGGACACCCACAGATACGCAGTATTTT.

This clonotype appeared a few times. V gene TRBV10-3 combines with J gene TRBJ1-6; 7 bases are shared with TRBD1. The CDR3 contains 15 residues. V trimming: 11 bases; J trimming: 4 bases; junction bases outside the gene matches: 11. Germline V gene lookup returns CDR1 ENHRY and CDR2 SYGVKD. The DNA of the CDR3 is TGTGCCTCCTCTAGGGGGCCGGGGTATAATTCACCCCTCCACTTT. Its translation is CASSRGPGYNSPLHF.

J is TRBJ1-2 and V is TRBV7-2; tentatively, D is TRBD1 (6 bases). The germline V gene encodes CDR1 SGHTA and CDR2 FQGNSA. Trimming stripped 5 bases from V and 7 bases from J, with 14 bases between. The CDR3 runs to 13 residues. CDR3 amino acids: CASSHRAEAGYTF. DNA of the CDR3: TGTGCCAGCAGCCACAGGGCAGAGGCTGGCTACACCTTC.

The table lists this clonotype with a few counts. This chain joins TRBV5-6 and TRBJ1-2, with D tentatively TRBD1 (5 bases). This CDR3 has 16 amino acids. The V gene lost 0 bases and the J gene lost 0 bases, with 12 bases spanning the gap. Germline V gene data show CDR1 as SGHDT and CDR2 as YYEEEE. The CDR3 nucleotides read TGTGCCAGCAGCTTGGTTGACAGTAAAGCTAACTATGGCTACACCTTC. Its translation is CASSLVDSKANYGYTF.

The chain joins TRBV27 to TRBJ2-1; 9 bases line up with TRBD2. Germline CDR1 reads MNHEY; CDR2 reads SMNVEV (reference sequence). The CDR3 runs 16 residues. The ends lost 6 bases at V and 6 bases at J; junction bases unmatched: 12. Written as DNA, the CDR3 is TGTGCCAGCAGCCGGATTTTTAGCGGGGGACTCAATGAGCAGTTCTTC. Encoded protein: CASSRIFSGGLNEQFF.

V and J are TRBV5-5 and TRBJ2-6; D gene ambiguous. Germline loops: CDR1 SGHKS, CDR2 YYEKEE (reference sequence). The CDR3 spans 15 residues. V was clipped by 2 bases and J by 0 bases, with 6 bases between them. CDR3 sequence (DNA): TGTGCCAGCAGCTTCTTCAGCTCTGGGGCCAACGTCCTGACTTTC. It translates to CASSFFSSGANVLTF.

In this sample, this clonotype turned up a few times. V gene TRBV6-6 combines with J gene TRBJ2-5, with D possibly being TRBD1 (6 bases). V was pared by 6 bases and J by 5 bases, with 19 bases between. CDR1 and CDR2 from the germline V gene are MNHNY and SVGAGI (reference sequence). CDR3 length equals 15 residues. The DNA of the CDR3 is TGTGCCAGCAGGACCAGAGGACAGTTTCCGGAGACCCAGTACTTC. Encoded protein: CASRTRGQFPETQYF.

This clonotype occurred a few times. This chain connects TRBV25-1 to TRBJ1-2; D call uncertain. From germline, CDR1 is MGHDK and CDR2 SYGVNS. The CDR3 has 10 residues. The CDR3 here is CIWSNYGYTF. The CDR3 DNA reads as TGTATTTGGAGTAACTATGGCTACACCTTC.

This clonotype was detected a few times. The chain is built from TRBV10-1 and TRBJ2-5; D uncertain. With 2 bases removed from V and 5 bases from J, the gap between germline ends came to 9 bases. This CDR3 has 13 amino acids. CDR1 WNHNN and CDR2 SYGVQD come from the germline V gene (reference sequence). The CDR3 here is CASSETEAETQYF. The DNA of the CDR3 is TGCGCCAGCAGTGAGACTGAAGCGGAGACCCAGTACTTC.

The chain uses TRBV4-2 and TRBJ1-2, with 7 bases lining up with TRBD1. CDR1 and CDR2 from the germline V gene are LGHNA and YNFKEQ. This CDR3 has 17 amino acids. Trimming removed 1 base from V and 1 base from J; junction bases left unmatched: 9. Here the CDR3 DNA reads TGTGCCAGCAGCCAAGGAAAACCGGGACAGCTTAACTATGGCTACACCTTC. Translating gives CASSQGKPGQLNYGYTF.

The chain carries TRBV27 and TRBJ1-4; TRBD1 aligns across 7 bases. CDR3 length equals 15 residues. V lost 8 bases to trimming and J lost 2 bases; unmatched junction nucleotides: 8. Germline loops: CDR1 MNHEY, CDR2 SMNVEV (reference sequence). The CDR3 coding sequence is TGTGCCAGCCGTGGGGGGGGACAGACTAATGAAAAACTGTTTTTT. It translates to CASRGGGQTNEKLFF.

The V gene is TRBV27, the J gene TRBJ2-4, with 7 bases aligning to TRBD1. Germline V gives CDR1 MNHEY, CDR2 SMNVEV (reference sequence). The CDR3 spans 17 residues. Trimming removed 5 bases from V and 0 bases from J; junction bases left unmatched: 10. CDR3 sequence: CASSHYHRGLAKNIQYF. CDR3 in DNA: TGTGCCAGCAGTCATTACCACAGGGGTCTAGCCAAAAACATTCAGTACTTC.

The table lists this clonotype with a count of one. The chain carries TRBV19 and TRBJ2-1; no clear D. Trimming left V 6 bases short and J 8 bases short, with 20 bases between. The CDR3 is 15 residues long. Germline values: CDR1 LNHDA, CDR2 SQIVND (reference sequence). In DNA, the CDR3 is TGTGCCAGTAGGTATGAAGGGATGGGGATCGATGAGCAGTTCTTC. Translated: CASRYEGMGIDEQFF. The variable domain in full, completed from reference TRBV19 and TRBJ2-1, reads DGGITQSPKYLFRKEGQNVTLSCEQNLNHDAMYWYRQDPGQGLRLIYYSQIVNDFQKGDIAEGYSVSREKKESFPLTVTSAQKNPTAFYLCASRYEGMGIDEQFFGPGTRLTVL.

This clonotype has ten or more counts. This rearrangement joins TRBV9 to TRBJ2-5, with a possible D match to TRBD2 (6 bases). CDR1 and CDR2 (germline): SGDLS, YYNGEE. This CDR3 region has 13 residues. Deletions cut 4 bases from V and 2 bases from J, with 9 bases between. DNA for the CDR3: TGTGCCAGCAGCCGGGACTTACAAGAGACCCAGTACTTC. It codes for CASSRDLQETQYF.

As to this clonotype: A much larger clone sits a single nucleotide away, making a read error possible. The chain links TRBV7-2 to TRBJ2-5, with 12 bases aligning to TRBD2. The CDR3 is 16 residues long. Germline V gene sequence: CDR1 SGHTA, CDR2 FQGNSA. CDR3 coding DNA: TGTGCCAGCGGCTTAACTAGCGGGGGGTACCAAGAGACCCAGTACTTC. This codes for CASGLTSGGYQETQYF.

This clonotype has just one count. The V call is TRBV5-1, the J call TRBJ2-5; weak D call: TRBD2 (6 bases). With 1 base removed from V and 2 bases from J, the gap between germline ends came to 9 bases. This CDR3 contains 14 residues. The germline gives CDR1 SGHRS, CDR2 YFSETQ. As DNA, the CDR3 is TGCGCCAGCAGCTTGAATAGCGGACAAGAGACCCAGTACTTC. Residues: CASSLNSGQETQYF. The complete variable domain, with remaining parts taken from reference TRBV5-1 and TRBJ2-5, reads KAGVTQTPRYLIKTRGQQVTLSCSPISGHRSVSWYQQTPGQGLQFLFEYFSETQRNKGNFPGRFSGRQFSNSRSEMNVSTLELGDSALYLCASSLNSGQETQYFGPGTRLLVL.

This clonotype occurred a few times. This chain links TRBV2 with TRBJ1-1; D is unclear. Trimming took 3 bases from V and 0 from J, leaving 5 bases between them. CDR3 length equals 13 residues. Germline lookup yields CDR1 SNHLY and CDR2 FYNNEI. In DNA form, the CDR3 reads TGTGCCAGCAGTGAGGGTATGAACACTGAAGCTTTCTTT. Its translation is CASSEGMNTEAFF. Looking up the rest from reference TRBV2 and TRBJ1-1 gives the full variable domain: EPEVTQTPSHQVTQMGQEVILRCVPISNHLYFYWYRQILGQKVEFLVSFYNNEISEKSEIFDDQFSVERPDGSNFTLKIRSTKLEDSAMYFCASSEGMNTEAFFGQGTRLTVV.

V usage is TRBV29-1 and J usage is TRBJ2-5, with D maybe TRBD1 (5 bases). The CDR3 runs to 12 residues. Germline V gene lookup returns CDR1 SQVTM and CDR2 ANQGSEA. Trimming took 5 bases from V and 4 from J, leaving 11 bases between them. CDR3 bases: TGCAGCGTTCCCAGGGTAGGAGAGACCCAGTACTTC. It specifies CSVPRVGETQYF.

V gene TRBV7-3 combines with J gene TRBJ2-3; no definite D call. V was cut by 4 bases and J by 4 bases, with 18 bases left in between. CDR3 size: 16 residues. The germline gives CDR1 SGHTA, CDR2 FQGTGA. The CDR3 sequence: CASSSNYALRADTQYF. Written as DNA, the CDR3 is TGTGCCAGCAGCTCCAATTACGCACTCCGGGCAGATACGCAGTATTTT.

Only a few counts were recorded for this clonotype. This rearrangement joins TRBV20-1 to TRBJ2-3; possible D gene TRBD1, 5 bases. The CDR3 loop spans 13 amino acids. Germline values: CDR1 DFQATT, CDR2 SNEGSKA (reference sequence). This CDR3 reads CSALVGLADTQYF. In DNA form, the CDR3 reads TGCAGCGCCTTGGTGGGGCTTGCAGATACGCAGTATTTT.

The V call is TRBV10-3, the J call TRBJ2-1; the D gene is possibly TRBD1 (5 bases). The CDR3 length is 15 residues. Per the germline V gene, CDR1 is ENHRY and CDR2 is SYGVKD. Deletions cut 2 bases from V and 10 bases from J, with 18 bases between. CDR3 amino acids: CAISERTFSYREQFF. For the CDR3, the DNA is TGTGCCATCAGTGAGAGGACCTTCTCCTACAGGGAGCAGTTCTTC.